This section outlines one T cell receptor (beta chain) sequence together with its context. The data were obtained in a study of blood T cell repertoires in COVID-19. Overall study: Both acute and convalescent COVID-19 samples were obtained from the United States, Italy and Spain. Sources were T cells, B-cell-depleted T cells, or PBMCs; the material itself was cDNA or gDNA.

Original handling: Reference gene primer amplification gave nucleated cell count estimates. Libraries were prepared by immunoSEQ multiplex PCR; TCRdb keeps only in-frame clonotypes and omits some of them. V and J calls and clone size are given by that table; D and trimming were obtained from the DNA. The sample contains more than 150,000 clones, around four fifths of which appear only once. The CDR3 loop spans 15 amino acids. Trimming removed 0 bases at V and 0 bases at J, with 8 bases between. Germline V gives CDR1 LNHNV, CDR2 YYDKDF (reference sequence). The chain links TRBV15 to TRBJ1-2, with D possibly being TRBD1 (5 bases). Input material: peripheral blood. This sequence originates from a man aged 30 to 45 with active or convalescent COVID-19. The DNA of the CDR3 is TGTGCCACCAGCAGAGATAGGGGTACTAACTATGGCTACACCTTC. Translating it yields CATSRDRGTNYGYTF.